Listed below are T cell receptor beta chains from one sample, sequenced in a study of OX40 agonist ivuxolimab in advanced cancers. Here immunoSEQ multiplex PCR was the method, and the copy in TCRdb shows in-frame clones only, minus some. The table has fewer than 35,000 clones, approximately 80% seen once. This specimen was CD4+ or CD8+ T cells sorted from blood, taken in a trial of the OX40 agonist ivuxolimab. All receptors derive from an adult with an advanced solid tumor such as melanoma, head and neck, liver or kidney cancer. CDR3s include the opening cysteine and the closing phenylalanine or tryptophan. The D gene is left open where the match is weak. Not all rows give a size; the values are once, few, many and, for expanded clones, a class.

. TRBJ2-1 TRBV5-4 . TGTGCCAGCAGCGTACTAGAATCGAACAATGAGCAGTTCTTC CASSVLESNNEQFF
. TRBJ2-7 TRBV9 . TGTGCCAGCAGCGTAGGTCTAGGGGACGAGCAGTACTTC CASSVGLGDEQYF
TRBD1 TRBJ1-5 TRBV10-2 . TGCGCCAGCACTGGACAGGGGTCCAATCAGCCCCAGCATTTT CASTGQGSNQPQHF
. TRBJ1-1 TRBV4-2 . TGTGCCAGCAGCTTAGACAGGAACACTGAAGCTTTCTTT CASSLDRNTEAFF
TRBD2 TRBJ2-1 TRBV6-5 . TGTGCCAGCAGCCCCCAGAGCGGGAGGAGAAATGAGCAGTTCTTC CASSPQSGRRNEQFF
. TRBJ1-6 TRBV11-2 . TGTGCCAGCAGCTACCTAGGGGGGCCCCTCCACTTT CASSYLGGPLHF
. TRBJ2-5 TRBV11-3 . TGTGCCAGCAGCTCAGGCGTCTTCTCGGGAGAGACCCAGTACTTC CASSSGVFSGETQYF
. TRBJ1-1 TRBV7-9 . TGTGCCAGCAGCTTAGAGCAGGGGAGGGCTTTCTTT CASSLEQGRAFF
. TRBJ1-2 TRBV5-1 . TGCGCCAGCAGCTTGGCCAAAGCAACCGGGAGCCGGGAAAACTATGGCTACACCTTC CASSLAKATGSRENYGYTF
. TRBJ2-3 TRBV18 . TGTGCCAGCTCACCACTAGGGTCGGGCGGAGACACAGATACGCAGTATTTT CASSPLGSGGDTDTQYF
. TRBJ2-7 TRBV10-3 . TGTGCCATCAGTGAGCGGGGCTCCTACGAGCAGTACTTC CAISERGSYEQYF
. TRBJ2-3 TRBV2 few TGTGCCAGCAGTGTGGGGAGGCAGAACACAGATACGCAGTATTTT CASSVGRQNTDTQYF
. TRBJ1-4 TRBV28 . TGTGCCAGCAGTTTAGCGGGAAACACGAAGGAAAAACTGTTTTTT CASSLAGNTKEKLFF
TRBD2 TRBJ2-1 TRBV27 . TGTGCCAGCAGGTCTCACCTAGCGGGACCTTACAATGAGCAGTTCTTC CASRSHLAGPYNEQFF
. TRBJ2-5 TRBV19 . TGTGCCAGTAGTGAGGGGAGGGACAGCCAAGAGACCCAGTACTTC CASSEGRDSQETQYF
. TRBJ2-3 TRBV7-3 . TGTGCCAGCAGCTTAATTCCAACTAGCACAGATACGCAGTATTTT CASSLIPTSTDTQYF
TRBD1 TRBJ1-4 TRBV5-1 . TGCGCCAGCAGCTCGTCCGGGACAGGGAACGAAAAACTGTTTTTT CASSSSGTGNEKLFF
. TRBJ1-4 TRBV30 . TGTGCCTGGACGAGGGGTGGAGGTGAAAAACTGTTTTTT CAWTRGGGEKLFF